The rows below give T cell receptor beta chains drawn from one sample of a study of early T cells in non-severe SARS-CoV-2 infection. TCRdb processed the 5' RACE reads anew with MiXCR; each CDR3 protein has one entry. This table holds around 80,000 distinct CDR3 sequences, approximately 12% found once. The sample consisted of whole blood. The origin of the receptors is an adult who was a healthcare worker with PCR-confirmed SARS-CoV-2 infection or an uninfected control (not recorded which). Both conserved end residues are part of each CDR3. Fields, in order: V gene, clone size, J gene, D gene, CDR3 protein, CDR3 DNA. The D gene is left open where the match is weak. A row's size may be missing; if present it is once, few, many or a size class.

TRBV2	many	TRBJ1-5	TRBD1	CASRLTGSNQPQHF	TGTGCCAGCAGGTTGACAGGGAGCAATCAGCCCCAGCATTTT
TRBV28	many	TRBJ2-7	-	CASTTGFEQYF	TGTGCCAGCACCACAGGGTTTGAGCAGTACTTC
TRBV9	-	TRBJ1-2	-	CASFDEQRQNYGYTF	TGTGCCAGTTTCGATGAACAGCGCCAAAACTATGGCTACACCTTC
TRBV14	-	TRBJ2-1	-	CASSQGGYDSNEQFF	TGTGCCAGCAGCCAAGGGGGATATGACTCCAATGAGCAGTTCTTC
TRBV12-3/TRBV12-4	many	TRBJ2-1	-	CASSPQSGEQFF	TGTGCCAGCAGTCCACAGTCCGGTGAGCAGTTCTTC
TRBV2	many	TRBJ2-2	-	CASSSNTGELFF	TGTGCCAGCAGTTCGAACACCGGGGAGCTGTTTTTT
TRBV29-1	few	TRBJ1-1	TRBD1	CSASQGEVTEAFF	TGCAGCGCTAGCCAGGGGGAGGTCACTGAAGCTTTCTTT
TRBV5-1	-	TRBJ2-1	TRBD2	CASSLGTSLSDEQFF	TGCGCCAGCAGCCTAGGGACTAGCCTCTCCGATGAGCAGTTCTTC
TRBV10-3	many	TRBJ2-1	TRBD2	CAISDWVAGGDEQFF	TGTGCCATCAGTGATTGGGTAGCGGGAGGCGATGAGCAGTTCTTC
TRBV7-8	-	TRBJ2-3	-	CVSSSVGLGSGTDTLYF	-
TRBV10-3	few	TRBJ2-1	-	CAISETDLNYNEQFF	TGTGCCATCAGTGAGACGGACCTAAACTACAATGAGCAGTTCTTC
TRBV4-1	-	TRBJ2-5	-	CASSQRQIQETQYF	TGCGCCAGCAGCCAGAGACAGATCCAAGAGACCCAGTACTTC
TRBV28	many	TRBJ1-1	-	CASRSWAGLNTEAFF	TGTGCCAGCAGGTCGTGGGCAGGGCTAAACACTGAAGCTTTCTTT
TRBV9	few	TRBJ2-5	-	CASSVMDQETQYF	TGTGCCAGCAGCGTTATGGACCAAGAGACCCAGTACTTC
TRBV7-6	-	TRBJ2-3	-	CASSLNTARDTQYF	TGTGCCAGCAGCTTAAATACAGCCCGAGATACGCAGTATTTT
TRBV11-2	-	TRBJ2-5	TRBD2	CASSRGTTNQETQYF	TGTGCCAGCAGCCGAGGGACTACCAATCAAGAGACCCAGTACTTC
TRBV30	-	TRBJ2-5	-	CAWSVGGKTQYF	TGTGCCTGGAGTGTCGGCGGAAAGACCCAGTACTTC
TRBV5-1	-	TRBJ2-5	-	CASSLSGKGETQYF	TGCGCCAGCAGCTTGTCCGGGAAAGGGGAGACCCAGTACTTC
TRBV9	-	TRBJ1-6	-	CASSAGTYVNSPLHF	TGTGCCAGCAGCGCAGGGACATACGTTAATTCACCCCTCCACTTT
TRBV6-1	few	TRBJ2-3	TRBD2	CASRSREVGPGDTQYF	TGTGCCAGCAGATCCCGGGAGGTTGGTCCAGGAGATACGCAGTATTTT
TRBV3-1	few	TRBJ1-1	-	CASSQVGGSTEAFF	TGTGCCAGCAGCCAAGTGGGGGGATCCACTGAAGCTTTCTTT
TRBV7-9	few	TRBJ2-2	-	CASSLDRLGGELFF	TGTGCCAGCAGCTTAGACCGATTGGGCGGGGAGCTGTTTTTT
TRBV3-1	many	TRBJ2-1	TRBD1	CASRAGTGSYNEQFF	TGTGCCAGCAGGGCCGGGACAGGGAGCTACAATGAGCAGTTCTTC
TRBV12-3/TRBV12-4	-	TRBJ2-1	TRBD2	CASSSGTSGRVEGQFF	TGTGCCAGCAGTTCCGGGACTAGCGGCCGGGTGGAGGGGCAGTTCTTC
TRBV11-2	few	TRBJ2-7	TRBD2	CASSLVAGAYEQYF	TGTGCCAGCAGCTTAGTAGCGGGAGCTTACGAGCAGTACTTC
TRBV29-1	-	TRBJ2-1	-	CSVSGRVNYNEQFF	TGCAGCGTTTCCGGACGGGTTAACTACAATGAGCAGTTCTTC
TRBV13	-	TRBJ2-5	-	CASSLIKETQYF	TGTGCCAGCAGCTTAATAAAGGAGACCCAGTACTTC
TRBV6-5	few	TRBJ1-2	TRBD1	CASSGDRGRSGYGYTF	TGTGCCAGCAGCGGGGACAGGGGCAGATCGGGCTATGGCTACACCTTC
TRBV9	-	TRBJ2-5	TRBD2	CASSVGTSGTQETQYF	TGTGCCAGCAGCGTTGGCACTAGCGGTACTCAAGAGACCCAGTACTTC
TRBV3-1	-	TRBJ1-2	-	CASSQDGGAYGYTF	TGTGCCAGCAGCCAAGATGGGGGAGCCTATGGCTACACCTTC
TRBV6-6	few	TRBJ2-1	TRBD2	CASKSGGRSYNEQFF	TGTGCCAGCAAAAGCGGGGGGAGGTCCTACAATGAGCAGTTCTTC
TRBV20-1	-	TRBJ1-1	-	CSARDRKTGRLEAFF	TGCAGTGCTAGAGATCGTAAAACAGGTCGGCTTGAAGCTTTCTTT
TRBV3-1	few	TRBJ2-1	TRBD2	CASSLSPAGGPEQFF	TGTGCCAGCAGCCTCTCCCCTGCGGGAGGGCCTGAGCAGTTCTTC
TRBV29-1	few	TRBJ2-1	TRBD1	CSVGQGNEQFF	TGCAGCGTTGGACAGGGCAATGAGCAGTTCTTC
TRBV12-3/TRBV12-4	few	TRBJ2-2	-	CASLWYGHPSNTGELFF	TGTGCCAGCTTGTGGTATGGACACCCCAGTAACACCGGGGAGCTGTTTTTT
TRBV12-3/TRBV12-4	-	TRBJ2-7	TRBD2	CASSPAGTSVYEQYF	TGTGCCAGCAGCCCTGCCGGGACTAGCGTATACGAGCAGTACTTC
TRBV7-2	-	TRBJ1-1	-	CASSLRRNTEAFF	TGTGCCAGCAGCTTAAGGAGGAACACTGAAGCTTTCTTT
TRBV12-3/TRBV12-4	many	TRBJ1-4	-	CASIDPGQEKLFF	TGTGCCAGCATCGACCCGGGTCAGGAAAAACTGTTTTTT
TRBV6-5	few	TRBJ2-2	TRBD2	CASSYTEVGLATGELFF	TGTGCCAGCAGTTACACCGAAGTGGGACTAGCGACCGGGGAGCTTTTTTTT
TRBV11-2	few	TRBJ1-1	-	CASSLVFAFF	TGTGCCAGCAGCTTAGTGTTCGCTTTCTTT